These T cell receptor beta chains were read from a single sample in a study of OX40 agonist ivuxolimab in advanced cancers. Using immunoSEQ multiplex PCR, the repertoire was profiled, and TCRdb retains in-frame clones only, with some absent. Among about 47,000 clones listed, 87% were seen once. This material consisted of CD4+ or CD8+ T cells sorted from blood, taken in a trial of the OX40 agonist ivuxolimab. These receptors were taken from an adult with an advanced solid tumor such as melanoma, head and neck, liver or kidney cancer. Each CDR3 is given with its conserved first and last residue. The D gene is left open where the match is weak. Where a row states a size, it is once, few, many or the class of an expanded clone; other rows omit it.

clone size: -
D gene: -
J gene: TRBJ2-3
V gene: TRBV11-3
CDR3 DNA: TGTGCCAGCAGCTTATTTGGGGGAGATACGCAGTATTTT
CDR3 protein: CASSLFGGDTQYF

clone size: -
D gene: TRBD1
J gene: TRBJ2-1
V gene: TRBV28
CDR3 DNA: TGTGCCAGCAGGGATCGAATGGGACAGGGGTCCGTTGAGCAGTTCTTC
CDR3 protein: CASRDRMGQGSVEQFF

clone size: -
D gene: TRBD2
J gene: TRBJ2-7
V gene: TRBV7-6
CDR3 DNA: TGTGCCAGCAGCTTAGCGACTAGCGGAGCCTACGAGCAGTACTTC
CDR3 protein: CASSLATSGAYEQYF

clone size: -
D gene: -
J gene: TRBJ2-7
V gene: TRBV7-2
CDR3 DNA: TGTGCCAGCAGCTTAGGCGTGAACTACGAGCAGTACTTC
CDR3 protein: CASSLGVNYEQYF

clone size: -
D gene: -
J gene: TRBJ2-3
V gene: TRBV18
CDR3 DNA: TGTGCCAGCTCATCTCGGGCGGATACGCAGTATTTT
CDR3 protein: CASSSRADTQYF

clone size: -
D gene: -
J gene: TRBJ1-6
V gene: TRBV18
CDR3 DNA: TGTGCCAGCTCACCGGGACACAGCTCCTATAATTCACCCCTCCACTTT
CDR3 protein: CASSPGHSSYNSPLHF

clone size: -
D gene: -
J gene: TRBJ1-2
V gene: TRBV29-1
CDR3 DNA: TGCAGCGTTGGCGGGGCCAGAGGATATGGCTACACCTTC
CDR3 protein: CSVGGARGYGYTF

clone size: -
D gene: TRBD2
J gene: TRBJ2-7
V gene: TRBV27
CDR3 DNA: TGTGCCAGCAGCCCTTTTCCCCGACTAGCGGGAGGCCACGAGCAGTACTTC
CDR3 protein: CASSPFPRLAGGHEQYF

clone size: -
D gene: -
J gene: TRBJ1-5
V gene: TRBV6-1
CDR3 DNA: TGTGCCAGCAGTGTCCGATTGGGGGGCAATCAGCCCCAGCATTTT
CDR3 protein: CASSVRLGGNQPQHF

clone size: -
D gene: TRBD2
J gene: TRBJ2-7
V gene: TRBV18
CDR3 DNA: TGTGCCAGCTCACCACCGGGTCGAGCGGGAGGATTCCACGAGCAGTACTTC
CDR3 protein: CASSPPGRAGGFHEQYF

clone size: -
D gene: -
J gene: TRBJ1-1
V gene: TRBV5-1
CDR3 DNA: TGCGCCAGCAGCTTGAGTGGGGCGAGAGTGAACACTGAAGCTTTCTTT
CDR3 protein: CASSLSGARVNTEAFF

clone size: -
D gene: TRBD2
J gene: TRBJ2-3
V gene: TRBV5-1
CDR3 DNA: TGCGCCAGCAGCTTGACTAGCGTCAGGTTGGGCAGCACAGATACGCAGTATTTT
CDR3 protein: CASSLTSVRLGSTDTQYF

clone size: once
D gene: TRBD1
J gene: TRBJ1-6
V gene: TRBV5-1
CDR3 DNA: TGCGCCAGCACCCGACAGGGGGATGGACCCCTCCACTTT
CDR3 protein: CASTRQGDGPLHF

clone size: -
D gene: TRBD1
J gene: TRBJ2-3
V gene: TRBV6-6
CDR3 DNA: TGTGCCAGCAGTAGGGGGCCAGGCACAGATACGCAGTATTTT
CDR3 protein: CASSRGPGTDTQYF

clone size: -
D gene: -
J gene: TRBJ1-2
V gene: TRBV5-6
CDR3 DNA: TGTGCCAGCAGCGACGGGAGTAACTATGGCTACACCTTC
CDR3 protein: CASSDGSNYGYTF

clone size: -
D gene: -
J gene: TRBJ1-2
V gene: TRBV21-1
CDR3 DNA: TGTGCCAGCAGCAAAGCGCGGAGGCCCCCCCGGGGTGGCTACACCTTC
CDR3 protein: CASSKARRPPRGGYTF